The present T cell receptor beta chain was sequenced within a study of T cell clonality in common variable immunodeficiency. Findings of the study overall: Compared with controls, CVID subjects had fewer shared TCRbeta clones. Compared with healthy controls, CVID subjects showed increased TCRbeta clonality, mostly in about a third. Fewer deletions and N-nucleotide insertions were reportedly seen in common variable immunodeficiency TCR beta sequences.

Remarks on this clone: Antigen specificity is unknown. The read ends 3 residues early relative to the CDR3; the germline J gene fills the gap.

The CDR3 runs to 13 residues. Per the germline V gene, CDR1 is SGHAT and CDR2 is FQNNGV. Trimming left V 1 base short and J 5 bases short, with 8 bases between. CVID and control samples used equivalent genomic DNA input. Repertoires were generated with immunoSEQ multiplex PCR, while TCRdb's copy carries only in-frame clones and drops some. Sampling found approximately 28,000 clones, none seen once. This TCR was recovered from a human donor with common variable immunodeficiency. The sample comprised peripheral blood mononuclear cells. This chain connects TRBV11-2 to TRBJ2-5; possibly TRBD1 or TRBD2 for D (5 bases each). CDR3: CASSLGGVETQYF. Incomplete CDR3 DNA: TGTGCCAGCAGCTTAGGAGGGGTCGAGACC.